This T cell receptor beta chain is drawn from a study of T cell responses to AZD1222 COVID-19 vaccine. Whole-study context: Second doses at about 4 or about 12 weeks were pooled. Study outcomes and limitations: Among AZD1222 vaccinees, only five to seven were seropositive at baseline. The sample set comprised mostly white British donors with more females, and clonal diversity was possibly underestimated. CD4 TCRs linked to vaccination spanned spike, dominating at 160-218 and 743-854.

Note on this clone: The antigen is not known.

The germline V gene encodes CDR1 SGHVS and CDR2 FQNEAQ. V lost 4 bases to trimming and J lost 1 base, with 7 bases between them. The CDR3 spans 13 residues. Data came from immunoSEQ multiplex PCR; TCRdb stores just in-frame clones and leaves some out. This table holds 90,000 to 150,000 clones, about 90% found once. The chain couples TRBV7-8 to TRBJ1-1; D is uncertain. The sample consisted of peripheral blood, taken on day 0 of AZD1222 vaccination. This clonotype was sampled from an adult in good health. For the CDR3, the DNA is TGTGCCAGCAGCTCCCAGAGGAACACTGAAGCTTTCTTT. The encoded protein is CASSSQRNTEAFF.